This paragraph covers one T cell receptor beta chain sequence. This record comes from a study of blood T cell repertoires in COVID-19. Study overall: The samples span acute and convalescent COVID-19 from the United States, Italy and Spain. T cells, B-cell-depleted T cells, or PBMCs provided the cDNA or gDNA that served as material.

This table comes from immunoSEQ multiplex PCR, and its TCRdb copy is limited to in-frame clones, with some not included. Among about half a million clones listed, less than 90% were seen once. The V and J ends lost 3 bases and 2 bases respectively, with 9 bases between them. The germline V gene encodes CDR1 MNHEY and CDR2 SMNVEV (reference sequence). This CDR3 spans 14 amino acids. Participants were aged about 18 to 100 years from roughly 26 US areas. Cohorts were determined from participant-reported clinical history. The sample was PBMCs or T cells enriched from blood (not recorded which). The chain links TRBV27 to TRBJ2-3; no clear D. This TCR was sampled from an older woman who had recovered from COVID-19. The CDR3, as DNA: TGTGCCAGCAGTTTCCGAGGTTTCACAGATACGCAGTATTTT. Translation gives CASSFRGFTDTQYF.